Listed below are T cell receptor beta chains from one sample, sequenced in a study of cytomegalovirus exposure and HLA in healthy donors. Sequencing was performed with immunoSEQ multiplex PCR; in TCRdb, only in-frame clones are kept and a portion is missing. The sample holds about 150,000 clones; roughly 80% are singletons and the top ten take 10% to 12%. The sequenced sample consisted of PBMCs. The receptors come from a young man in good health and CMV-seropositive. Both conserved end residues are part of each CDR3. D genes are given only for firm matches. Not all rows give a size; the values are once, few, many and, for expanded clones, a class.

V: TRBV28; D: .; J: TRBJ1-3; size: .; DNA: TGTGCCATCCACGACAGGACGGGGGGAAACACCATATATTTT; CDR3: CAIHDRTGGNTIYF
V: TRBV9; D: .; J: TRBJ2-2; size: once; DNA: TGTGCCAGCAGCGTAGGAGGGACCGGGGAGCTGTTTTTT; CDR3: CASSVGGTGELFF
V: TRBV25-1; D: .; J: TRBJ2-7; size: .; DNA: TGTGCCAGCAGTGAACATCGGGAGCAGTACTTC; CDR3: CASSEHREQYF
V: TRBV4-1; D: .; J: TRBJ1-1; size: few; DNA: TGCGCCAGCAGCCAACCCTGGGGGGAGGTTGGCACTGAAGCTTTCTTT; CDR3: CASSQPWGEVGTEAFF
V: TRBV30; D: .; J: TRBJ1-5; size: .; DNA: TGTGCCTGGGCGGAACAGGGCCTCCGGGGTCAGCCCCAGCATTTT; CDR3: CAWAEQGLRGQPQHF
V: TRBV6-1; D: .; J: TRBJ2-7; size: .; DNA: TGTGCCACCCAGGGGCAGGGACCCTACGAGCAGTACTTC; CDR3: CATQGQGPYEQYF
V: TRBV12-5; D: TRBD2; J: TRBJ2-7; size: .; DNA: TGTGCTAGTGGTTTGTCGGGGGGCGAGCAGTACTTC; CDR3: CASGLSGGEQYF
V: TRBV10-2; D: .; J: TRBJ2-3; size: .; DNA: TGCGCCAGCAGTGAACGGGGGGCGCGGGGCACAGATACGCAGTATTTT; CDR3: CASSERGARGTDTQYF
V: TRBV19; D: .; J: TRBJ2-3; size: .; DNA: TGTGCCAGTAGTCTCGGACTGACAGGTACGCAGTATTTT; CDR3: CASSLGLTGTQYF
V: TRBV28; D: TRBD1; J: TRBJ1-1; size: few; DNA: TGTGCCAGCAGCGGAGATGGGACAGGGGACTCTGAAGCTTTCTTT; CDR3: CASSGDGTGDSEAFF
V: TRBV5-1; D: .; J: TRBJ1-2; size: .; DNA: TGCGCCAGTAGAGAGGACTTCATCTATGGCTACACCTTC; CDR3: CASREDFIYGYTF
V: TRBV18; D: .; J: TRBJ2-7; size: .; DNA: TGTGCCAGCTCGCGACAGTCCAGCTCCTACGAGCAGTACTTC; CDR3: CASSRQSSSYEQYF
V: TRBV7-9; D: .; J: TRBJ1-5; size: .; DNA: TGTGCCAGCAGCTTAGAAGGGAGCGGAGGTTTCAATCAGCCCCAGCATTTT; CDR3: CASSLEGSGGFNQPQHF
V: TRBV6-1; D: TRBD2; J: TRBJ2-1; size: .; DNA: TGTGCCAGCAGTGACACTCCGGGACTAGCGGGTTACAATGAGCAGTTCTTC; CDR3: CASSDTPGLAGYNEQFF
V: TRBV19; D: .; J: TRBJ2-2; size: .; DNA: TGTGCCAGTAAGGGGGTAACACCAGGGACCGGGGAGCTGTTTTTT; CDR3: CASKGVTPGTGELFF
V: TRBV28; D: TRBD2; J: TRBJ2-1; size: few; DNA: TGTGCCAGCAGTTTAAACGTGGCTAGCGGGAGATCTAGGCAGTTCTTC; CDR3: CASSLNVASGRSRQFF
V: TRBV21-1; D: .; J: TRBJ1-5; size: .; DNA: TGTGCCAGCATCGCGGGGGACAAAAGGCGGCAGCCCCAGCATTTT; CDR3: CASIAGDKRRQPQHF
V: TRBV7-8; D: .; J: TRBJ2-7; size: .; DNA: TGTGCCAGCAGCTTATGGGACTCCGACTACGAGCAGTACTTC; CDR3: CASSLWDSDYEQYF
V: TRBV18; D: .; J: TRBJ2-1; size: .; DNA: TGTGCCAGCTCACTCCGAAGGGGAGCGGGCTCCTACAATGAGCAGTTCTTC; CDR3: CASSLRRGAGSYNEQFF
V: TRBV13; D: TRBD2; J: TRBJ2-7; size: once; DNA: TGTGCCAGCAGCACCCGGACTAGCGGAGCACCTAAGAAGTACTTC; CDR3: CASSTRTSGAPKKYF
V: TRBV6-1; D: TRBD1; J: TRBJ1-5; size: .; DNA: TGTCCCAGCAGGGGACAGGGGGCGCTGGGTCAGCCCCAGCATTTT; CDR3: CPSRGQGALGQPQHF
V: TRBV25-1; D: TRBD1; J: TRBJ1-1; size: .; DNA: TGTGCCAGCAGTGAATTTCCCCTTCAGGGGGCAGCTTTCTTT; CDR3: CASSEFPLQGAAFF
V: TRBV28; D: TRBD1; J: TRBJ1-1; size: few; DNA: TGTGCCAGCAGTTCCCCCGGGACAGAGCACACTGAAGCTTTCTTT; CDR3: CASSSPGTEHTEAFF
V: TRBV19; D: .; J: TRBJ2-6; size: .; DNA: TGTGCCAGTAGTATTCTGGTGGAGCCTGGGGCCAACGTCCTGACTTTC; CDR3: CASSILVEPGANVLTF
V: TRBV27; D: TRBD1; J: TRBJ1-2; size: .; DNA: TGTGCCAGCAGTGGAACAGGGGCAGGCTATGGCTACACCTTC; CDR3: CASSGTGAGYGYTF
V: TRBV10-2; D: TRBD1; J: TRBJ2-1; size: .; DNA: TGCGCCAGCAATCCGGGCCAGGGGGCCTACAATGAGCAGTTCTTC; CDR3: CASNPGQGAYNEQFF
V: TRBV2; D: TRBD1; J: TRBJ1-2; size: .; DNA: TGTGCCAGCAGTCCCCAACCCTGGGACAGAATATCTAACTATGGCTACACCTTC; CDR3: CASSPQPWDRISNYGYTF
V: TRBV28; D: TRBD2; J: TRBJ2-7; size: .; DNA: TGTGCCAGCAGTGGACTAGCGGGAGGGCCCGGGTGGGAGCAGTACTTC; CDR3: CASSGLAGGPGWEQYF
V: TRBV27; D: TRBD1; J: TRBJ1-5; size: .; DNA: TGTGCCAGCAGTGACAGGGCGGATAGGCAGCCCCAGCATTTT; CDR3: CASSDRADRQPQHF
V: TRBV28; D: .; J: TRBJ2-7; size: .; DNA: TGTGCCAGCAACCCCGAGGGCCCTGTCTACGAGCAGTACTTC; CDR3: CASNPEGPVYEQYF
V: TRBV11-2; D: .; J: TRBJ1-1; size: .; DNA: TGTGCCAGCAGCTTTTTGACAGGCCTGAACACTGAAGCTTTCTTT; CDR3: CASSFLTGLNTEAFF
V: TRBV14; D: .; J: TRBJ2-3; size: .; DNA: TGTGCCAGCAGCCACAATTATGGCCGGGGAGATACGCAGTATTTT; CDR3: CASSHNYGRGDTQYF
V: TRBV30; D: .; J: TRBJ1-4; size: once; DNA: TGTGCTATTAAGGGGCAGTCAAATGAAAAACTGTTTTTT; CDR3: CAIKGQSNEKLFF